The next 15 T cell receptor beta chains were all read from a single sample in a study of cytomegalovirus exposure and HLA in healthy donors. The PCR was carried out with 60 Vbeta primers and 13 Jbeta primers. Clones were sequenced by immunoSEQ multiplex PCR, and TCRdb holds only the in-frame ones, with some missing. The sample has about 170,000 clones; around three quarters are singletons. Sample: PBMCs. These TCRs come from a woman under 40 in good health and CMV-seropositive.

The rearrangement joins TRBV27 to TRBJ1-1, with 9 nucleotides matching TRBD1. V shed 4 bases and J 6 bases; nucleotides not matched to a gene: 9. CDR3 length: 15 amino acids. Germline values: CDR1 MNHEY, CDR2 SMNVEV (reference sequence). DNA for the CDR3: TGTGCCAGCAGTTCGACCGGGACAGGGTGGGCTGAAGCTTTCTTT. Translation gives CASSSTGTGWAEAFF.

This CDR3 is CATGTVATGELFF. CDR3 bases: TGTGCCACCGGGACAGTTGCCACCGGGGAGCTGTTTTTT. The rearrangement links TRBV10-3 to TRBJ2-2; TRBD1 matches at 7 bases. Germline V gives CDR1 ENHRY, CDR2 SYGVKD. This CDR3 contains 13 residues. V trimming: 10 bases; J trimming: 4 bases; junction bases outside the gene matches: 6.

This chain joins TRBV5-4 and TRBJ1-1; D is ambiguous. Trimming took 2 bases from V and 3 from J, leaving 14 bases between them. The CDR3 spans 15 residues. Per germline, CDR1 SGHNT and CDR2 YYREEE (reference sequence). CDR3 nucleotides: TGTGCCAGCAGCTTAGAACCCCGTCCGGACACTGAAGCTTTCTTT. Translated: CASSLEPRPDTEAFF. Supplemented by reference TRBV5-4 and TRBJ1-1, the full variable domain reads ETGVTQSPTHLIKTRGQQVTLRCSSQSGHNTVSWYQQALGQGPQFIFQYYREEENGRGNFPPRFSGLQFPNYSSELNVNALELDDSALYLCASSLEPRPDTEAFFGQGTRLTVV.

The table lists this clone with a count of one. This chain links TRBV6-5 with TRBJ2-1; TRBD2 aligns across 10 bases. J was trimmed by 6 bases and V by 4 bases; bases with no gene match: 6. Germline V gene data show CDR1 as MNHEY and CDR2 as SVGAGI. The CDR3 length is 15 residues. DNA of the CDR3: TGTGCCAGCAGTTCGAGCGGGAGGGCCTCCAATGAGCAGTTCTTC. Protein sequence: CASSSSGRASNEQFF.

The chain carries TRBV21-1 and TRBJ1-2; TRBD1, the table's D call, lacks a check against the DNA. TRBV21-1 is flagged as a pseudogene. The CDR3 extends over 14 amino acids. Here the CDR3 reads CASSNLDRYYGYTF. CDR3 DNA sequence: TGTGCCAGCAGCAATCTGGACAGGTACTATGGCTACACCTTC.

This sequence joins TRBV28 and TRBJ1-2; tentative D call: TRBD1 (6 bases). The CDR3 spans 16 residues. Trimming removed 5 bases at V and 6 bases at J, with 22 bases between. Germline V gene data show CDR1 as MDHEN and CDR2 as SYDVKM. CDR3 sequence (DNA): TGTGCCAGCAGTCCACGCCGTTTGAGACAGGAGGATGGCTACACCTTC. Protein sequence: CASSPRRLRQEDGYTF.

The chain employs TRBV27 and TRBJ1-5; D gene unclear. The CDR3 covers 17 residues. The germline V and J ends were trimmed by 7 bases and 4 bases, with 23 bases remaining between them. Germline V gene lookup returns CDR1 MNHEY and CDR2 SMNVEV (reference sequence). DNA of the CDR3: TGTGCCAGCACTACTCACTTTTATGCGGGGATGAATCAGCCCCAGCATTTT. Translated, it gives CASTTHFYAGMNQPQHF.

The V gene is TRBV30, the J gene TRBJ1-5, with unresolved D. The CDR3 is 13 amino acids. Germline assignment: CDR1 GTSNPN and CDR2 SVGIG (reference sequence). V was shortened by 2 bases and J by 7 bases, with 12 bases between the two germline ends. CDR3 sequence reads: CAWSRRREQPQHF. The CDR3 DNA reads TGTGCCTGGAGTCGGAGACGAGAACAGCCCCAGCATTTT.

The rearrangement uses TRBV7-2 and TRBJ2-7, with 10 bases lining up with TRBD1. Germline V CDR1 and CDR2: SGHTA, FQGNSA. There are 12 residues in the CDR3. The trim removed 6 bases at V and 12 bases at J, leaving 8 bases unmatched. The DNA for the CDR3 is TGTGCCAGCAGTTTGACAGGGGGCCGAAGGTACTTC. Protein product: CASSLTGGRRYF.

This clone was detected a few times. The chain recombines TRBV5-1 with TRBJ1-3, with D hard to call. Germline CDR1 is SGHRS and CDR2 is YFSETQ. The CDR3 has 14 residues. The ends were cut back, 0 bases at V and 8 bases at J, with 12 bases in the middle. For the CDR3, the DNA is TGCGCCAGCAGCTTGGAACAGTTTTCTGACACCATATATTTT. The encoded protein is CASSLEQFSDTIYF.

The J gene is TRBJ1-5, the V gene TRBV15, with TRBD1 identical over 9 bases. The CDR3 length is 18 residues. Per the germline V gene, CDR1 is LNHNV and CDR2 is YYDKDF (reference sequence). The V and J ends lost 1 base and 3 bases, in that order; junction bases with no gene match: 10. CDR3 amino acids: CATSRVDRGRPINQPQHF. CDR3 in DNA: TGTGCCACCAGCAGAGTGGACAGGGGAAGACCCATCAATCAGCCCCAGCATTTT.

The V call is TRBV7-9, the J call TRBJ1-4; the D is unclear. This CDR3 has 14 amino acids. The V gene's germline CDR1 is SEHNR and CDR2 FQNEAQ (reference sequence). With 1 base removed from V and 3 bases from J, the gap between germline ends came to 6 bases. The CDR3 DNA follows: TGTGCCAGCAGCTTAGTTGAGGCTAATGAAAAACTGTTTTTT. As protein: CASSLVEANEKLFF. The whole variable domain, filled in from reference TRBV7-9 and TRBJ1-4, reads DTGVSQNPRHKITKRGQNVTFRCDPISEHNRLYWYRQTLGQGPEFLTYFQNEAQLEKSRLLSDRFSAERPKGSFSTLEIQRTEQGDSAMYLCASSLVEANEKLFFGSGTQLSVL.

The J gene is TRBJ2-7, the V gene TRBV7-2; D is perhaps TRBD1 (7 bases). Trimming took off 5 bases at V and 0 bases at J, with 17 bases between the two ends. This CDR3 contains 16 residues. Looked up from germline, CDR1 is SGHTA and CDR2 is FQGNSA. The CDR3 DNA follows: TGTGCCAGCAGCGCGGGACAGCCTTCTAGCTCCTACGAGCAGTACTTC. It translates to CASSAGQPSSSYEQYF.

This clone is a singleton in its sample. The chain employs TRBV9 and TRBJ2-1; 8 nucleotides match TRBD2. V shed 3 bases and J 7 bases; nucleotides not matched to a gene: 9. Germline-derived CDR1 and CDR2 are SGDLS and YYNGEE. The CDR3 totals 15 residues. The CDR3 DNA is TGTGCCAGCAGCGGCGCGGGGGGACCATGGAATGAGCAGTTCTTC. Translating gives CASSGAGGPWNEQFF.

The CDR3: CASSLGLGSGANVLTF. For the CDR3, the DNA is TGTGCCAGCAGCTTAGGTCTCGGGTCTGGGGCCAACGTCCTGACTTTC. J is TRBJ2-6 and V is TRBV7-6; the D is unclear. The CDR3 consists of 16 residues. CDR1 is SGHVS and CDR2 is FNYEAQ in the germline V gene. The V gene lost 1 base and the J gene lost 1 base, with 8 bases spanning the gap. The variable domain in full, completed from reference TRBV7-6 and TRBJ2-6, reads GAGVSQSPRYKVTKRGQDVALRCDPISGHVSLYWYRQALGQGPEFLTYFNYEAQQDKSGLPNDRFSAERPEGSISTLTIQRTEQRDSAMYRCASSLGLGSGANVLTFGAGSRLTVL.